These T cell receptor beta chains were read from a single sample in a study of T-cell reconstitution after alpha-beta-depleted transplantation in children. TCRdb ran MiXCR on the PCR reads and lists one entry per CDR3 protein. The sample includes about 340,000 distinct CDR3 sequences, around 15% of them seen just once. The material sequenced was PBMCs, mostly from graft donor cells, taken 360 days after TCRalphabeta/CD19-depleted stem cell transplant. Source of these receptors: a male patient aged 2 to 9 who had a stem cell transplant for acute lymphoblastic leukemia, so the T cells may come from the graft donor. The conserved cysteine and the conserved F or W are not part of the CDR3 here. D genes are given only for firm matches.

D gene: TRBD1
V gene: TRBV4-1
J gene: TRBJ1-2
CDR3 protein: ASSPDRVYYGYT

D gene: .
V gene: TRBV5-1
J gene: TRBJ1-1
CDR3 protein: ASSLGRNTEAF

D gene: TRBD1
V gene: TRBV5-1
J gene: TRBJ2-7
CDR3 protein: ASSWDSGYEQY

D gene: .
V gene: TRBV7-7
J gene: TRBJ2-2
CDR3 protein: ASSPLMSGELF

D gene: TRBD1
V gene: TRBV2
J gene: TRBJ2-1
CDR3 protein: ASSPPGQVDEQF

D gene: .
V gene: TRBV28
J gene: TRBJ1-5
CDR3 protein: ASSLSLYSNQPQH

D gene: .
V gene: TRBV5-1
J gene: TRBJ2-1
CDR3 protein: ASRNSASSYNEQF

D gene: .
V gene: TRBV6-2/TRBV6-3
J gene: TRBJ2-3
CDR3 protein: ASSYFLTDTQY

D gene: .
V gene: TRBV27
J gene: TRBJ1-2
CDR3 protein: ASSPLGAPNYGYT

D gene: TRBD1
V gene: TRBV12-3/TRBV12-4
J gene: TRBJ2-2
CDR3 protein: ASSTGQGTGELF

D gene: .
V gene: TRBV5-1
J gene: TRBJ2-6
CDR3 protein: ASSLFGRRGSGANVLT

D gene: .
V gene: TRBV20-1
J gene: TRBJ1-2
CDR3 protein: SARDPWGDNYT

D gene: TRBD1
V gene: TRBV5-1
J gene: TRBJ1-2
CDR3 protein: ASSSTGIYGYT

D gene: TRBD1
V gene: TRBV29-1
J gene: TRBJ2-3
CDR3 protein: SVLLGTGDPDTQY

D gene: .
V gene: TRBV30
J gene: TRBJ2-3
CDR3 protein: AWRQRTTDTQY

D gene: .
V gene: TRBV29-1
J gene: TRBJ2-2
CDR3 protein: SVERDPLTGELF

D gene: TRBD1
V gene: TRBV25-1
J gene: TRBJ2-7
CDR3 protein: ASSESQPRGRPYEQY

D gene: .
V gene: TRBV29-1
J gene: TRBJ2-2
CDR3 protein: SVADSSTGELF

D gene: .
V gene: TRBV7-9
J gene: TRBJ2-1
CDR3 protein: ASSLGGGTGTNEQF

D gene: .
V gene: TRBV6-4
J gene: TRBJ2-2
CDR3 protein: ARGPEVGTGELF

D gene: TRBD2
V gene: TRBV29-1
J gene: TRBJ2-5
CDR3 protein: SVDRGLRETQY

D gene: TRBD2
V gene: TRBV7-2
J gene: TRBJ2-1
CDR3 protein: ASSSRTSGDEQF

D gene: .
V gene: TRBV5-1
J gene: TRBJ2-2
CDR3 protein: ASSIDTGELF

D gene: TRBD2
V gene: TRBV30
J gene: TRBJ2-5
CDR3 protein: AWSRGGETQY

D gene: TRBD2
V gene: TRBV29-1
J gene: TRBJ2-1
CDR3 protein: SVCAPPLAGGPYEQF

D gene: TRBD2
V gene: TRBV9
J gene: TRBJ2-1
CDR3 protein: ASSVSVAGGTLDNEQF

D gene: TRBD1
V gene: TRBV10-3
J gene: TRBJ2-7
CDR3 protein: AISVAPGQGLYEQY

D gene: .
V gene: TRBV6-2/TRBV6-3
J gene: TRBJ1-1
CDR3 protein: ASSYSTAEAF

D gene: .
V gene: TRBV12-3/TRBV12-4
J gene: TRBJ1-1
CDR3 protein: ASSVRAGSSEAF

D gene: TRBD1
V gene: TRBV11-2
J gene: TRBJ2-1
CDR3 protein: ASSLFRQGDYNEQF

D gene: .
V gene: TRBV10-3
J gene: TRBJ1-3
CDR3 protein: AISSGVGNTIY

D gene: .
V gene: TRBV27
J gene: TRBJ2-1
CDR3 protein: ASSFPWGEQF

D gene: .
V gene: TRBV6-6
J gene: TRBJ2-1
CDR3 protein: ASSYGPEQF

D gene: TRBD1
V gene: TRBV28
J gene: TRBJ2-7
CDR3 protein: ASSPTGGRSYEQY

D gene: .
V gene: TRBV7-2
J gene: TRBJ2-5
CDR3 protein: ASSLVGLEATQY

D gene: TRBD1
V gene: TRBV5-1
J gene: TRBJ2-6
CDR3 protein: ASSAGTAGANVLT

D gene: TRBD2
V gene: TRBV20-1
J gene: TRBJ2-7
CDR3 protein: SVAGGHSYEQY

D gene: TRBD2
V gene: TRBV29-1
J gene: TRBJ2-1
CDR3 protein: SVVKGLAVYNEQF

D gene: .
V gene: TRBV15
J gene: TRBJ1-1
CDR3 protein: ATSRDTEAF

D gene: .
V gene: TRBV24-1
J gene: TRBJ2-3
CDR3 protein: ATSDSHTDTQY

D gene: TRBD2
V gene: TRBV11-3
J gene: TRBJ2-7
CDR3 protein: ASSLTSGNSEQY

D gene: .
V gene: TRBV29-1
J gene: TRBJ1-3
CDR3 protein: SVEDSFYSGNTIY

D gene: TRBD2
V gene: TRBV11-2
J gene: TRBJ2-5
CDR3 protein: ASSLEVGGRALYQETQY